The next 28 T cell receptor beta chains were all read from a single sample in a study of immune evolution from preneoplasia to lung adenocarcinoma. Profiling relied on immunoSEQ multiplex PCR, and the TCRdb table lists in-frame clones only, not all of them. The sample includes over 5,000 clones, about 82% of them seen just once. Sequenced input: FFPE normal lung tissue adjacent to the tumor. The receptors come from a person aged 50-75 years with lung adenocarcinoma.

To note about this clone: A read error may produce the germline difference seen at one junction end. The gene calls are TRBV28 and TRBJ1-2; possibly TRBD1 for D (5 bases). Germline V gene data show CDR1 as MDHEN and CDR2 as SYDVKM. The CDR3 contains 13 residues. The CDR3 DNA follows: TGTGCCAGCAGTATATCACAGGAGGGGTTACAGGCTTTC. It encodes CASSISQEGLQAF.

The chain uses TRBV7-9 and TRBJ2-3; D tentatively fits TRBD1 or TRBD2 (5 bases each). V dropped 5 bases and J dropped 0 bases, with 15 bases sitting between them. CDR3 size: 16 residues. Germline CDR1 SEHNR, CDR2 FQNEAQ (reference sequence). CDR3 nucleotides: TGTGCCAGCAGCCTCCGGGCAGGGACGAGCACAGATACGCAGTATTTT. It specifies CASSLRAGTSTDTQYF.

Here the CDR3 reads CAWSAQMSTIYF. In nucleotides, the CDR3 is TGTGCCTGGAGTGCCCAGATGAGCACCATATATTTT. The J gene is TRBJ1-3, the V gene TRBV30; D gene ambiguous. This CDR3 contains 12 residues. Germline V CDR1 and CDR2: GTSNPN, SVGIG (reference sequence). V was cut by 1 base and J by 9 bases, with 10 bases left in between.

This clone was observed a single time. The chain uses TRBV5-1 and TRBJ2-1; D may be TRBD1 (5 bases). The ends were cut back, 3 bases at V and 0 bases at J, with 13 bases in the middle. The CDR3 covers 16 residues. Per the germline V gene, CDR1 is SGHRS and CDR2 is YFSETQ. CDR3: CASSSRSGFSYNEQFF. The CDR3 DNA follows: TGCGCCAGCAGCTCTCGATCAGGGTTCTCCTACAATGAGCAGTTCTTC.

The chain uses TRBV28 and TRBJ2-7, with D possibly TRBD2 on 7 matching bases. V lost 6 bases to trimming and J lost 8 bases, with 20 bases between them. Germline values: CDR1 MDHEN, CDR2 SYDVKM. The CDR3 is made up of 14 amino acids. DNA for the CDR3: TGTGCCAGCAGGTCCGGCGGGGGACACACACAGCAGTACTTC. Translation: CASRSGGGHTQQYF.

This chain connects TRBV5-1 to TRBJ1-2; D might be TRBD1 (5 bases). Germline assignment: CDR1 SGHRS and CDR2 YFSETQ. This CDR3 contains 13 residues. Trimming stripped 0 bases from V and 8 bases from J, with 11 bases between. The CDR3 nucleotides read TGCGCCAGCAGCTTGGCCGGGGGGAGAGGCTACACCTTC. Amino acid sequence: CASSLAGGRGYTF.

The chain uses TRBV10-1 and TRBJ2-1; 8 bases align to TRBD2. V was pared by 6 bases and J by 2 bases, with 6 bases of the junction left unmatched. The CDR3 has 15 amino acids. Germline V gives CDR1 WNHNN, CDR2 SYGVQD (reference sequence). CDR3: CASSNSGIPYNEQFF. The CDR3 bases are TGCGCCAGCAGCAATAGCGGGATACCCTACAATGAGCAGTTCTTC.

This chain links TRBV7-8 with TRBJ1-1; no reliable D call. CDR1 and CDR2 from the germline V gene are SGHVS and FQNEAQ. Between the trimmed V and J ends, which lost 1 base and 13 bases, there was a span of 13 bases. This CDR3 spans 12 amino acids. The CDR3 spells CASSLDGWTVFF. Here the CDR3 DNA reads TGTGCCAGCAGCTTAGATGGCTGGACCGTTTTCTTT.

Only a few counts were recorded for this clone. The chain combines TRBV6-6 with TRBJ1-1; D is undetermined. The CDR3 sequence is 11 residues long. Germline values: CDR1 MNHNY, CDR2 SVGAGI (reference sequence). Trimming shortened V by 7 bases and J by 9 bases, and 12 bases separated the two germline ends. The chain's CDR3 is CASITQRKAFF. The DNA of the CDR3 is TGTGCCAGCATTACACAGAGAAAAGCTTTCTTT.

V gene TRBV15 combines with J gene TRBJ1-2; a possible D gene is TRBD1 (5 bases). Germline values: CDR1 LNHNV, CDR2 YYDKDF (reference sequence). The CDR3 spans 19 residues. Trimming removed 5 bases at V and 3 bases at J, with 28 bases between. In nucleotides, the CDR3 is TGTGCCACCAGCTCACTAAGAGAAGGTGACAGTTCCTTACACTATGGCTACACCTTC. It is translated as CATSSLREGDSSLHYGYTF.

CDR3 protein: CASSQASTYEQYF. The CDR3 DNA follows: TGCGCCAGCAGCCAAGCATCGACCTACGAGCAGTACTTC. The V call is TRBV4-1, the J call TRBJ2-7; no firm D call. The V end was cut by 1 base, the J end by 2 bases, with 6 bases between. This CDR3 has 13 amino acids. Germline CDR1 and CDR2: MGHRA and YSYEKL.

CDR3 DNA: TGTGCCAGCAGCTTAGGGACTAGCGGTAATGAGCAGTTCTTC. It specifies CASSLGTSGNEQFF. V gene TRBV7-3 combines with J gene TRBJ2-1, with 11 bases matching TRBD2. V gave up 2 bases and J gave up 7 bases; unmatched junction bases: 1. The germline V gene has CDR1 SGHTA and CDR2 FQGTGA. CDR3 size: 14 residues.

In nucleotides, the CDR3 is TGCGCCAGCAGCCAACTTTCTAGCGATTCGGGGAATGAGCAGTTCTTC. Translated: CASSQLSSDSGNEQFF. The chain combines TRBV4-1 with TRBJ2-1; D possibly corresponds to TRBD2 (6 bases). Trimming took 2 bases from V and 7 from J, leaving 18 bases between them. The CDR3 is 16 amino acids. Germline V CDR1 and CDR2: MGHRA, YSYEKL.

This clone was counted a few times. The chain has TRBV7-6 and TRBJ2-2; D uncertain. This CDR3 contains 15 residues. The germline V gene has CDR1 SGHVS and CDR2 FNYEAQ. Trimming removed 5 bases from V and 4 bases from J, with 14 bases in between. CDR3 sequence: CASSPTEMSTGELFF. In DNA form, the CDR3 reads TGTGCCAGCAGCCCCACGGAGATGAGCACCGGGGAGCTGTTTTTT. The full variable domain, rest sourced from reference TRBV7-6 and TRBJ2-2, is GAGVSQSPRYKVTKRGQDVALRCDPISGHVSLYWYRQALGQGPEFLTYFNYEAQQDKSGLPNDRFSAERPEGSISTLTIQRTEQRDSAMYRCASSPTEMSTGELFFGEGSRLTVL.

The chain links TRBV29-1 to TRBJ2-6; no firm D call. The V end was cut by 3 bases, the J end by 0 bases, with 6 bases between. This CDR3 region has 14 residues. Per germline, CDR1 SQVTM and CDR2 ANQGSEA. CDR3 region: CSVDVASGANVLTF. As DNA, the CDR3 is TGCAGCGTTGATGTCGCCTCTGGGGCCAACGTCCTGACTTTC.

The V gene is TRBV11-3, the J gene TRBJ2-7; D uncertain. This CDR3 is 12 amino acids long. Trimming pared 4 bases from V and 2 bases from J, leaving 6 bases between. Germline lookup yields CDR1 SGHNT and CDR2 YENEEA. The chain's CDR3 is CASSSYPYEQYF. DNA of the CDR3: TGTGCCAGCAGCTCTTACCCCTACGAGCAGTACTTC. The complete variable domain, with remaining parts taken from reference TRBV11-3 and TRBJ2-7, reads EAGVVQSPRYKIIEKKQPVAFWCNPISGHNTLYWYLQNLGQGPELLIRYENEEAVDDSQLPKDRFSAERLKGVDSTLKIQPAELGDSAVYLCASSSYPYEQYFGPGTRLTVT.

The V and J genes are TRBV19 and TRBJ1-1; D remains ambiguous. Germline values: CDR1 LNHDA, CDR2 SQIVND (reference sequence). V lost 1 base and J 1 base, leaving 4 bases between the germline ends. This CDR3 has 13 residues. CDR3 in DNA: TGTGCCAGTAGTATAGGGGCGAACACTGAAGCTTTCTTT. Its translation is CASSIGANTEAFF.

The table lists this clone with a count of one. The V and J genes are TRBV6-4 and TRBJ2-1; TRBD1 might be the D (5 bases). Germline CDR1 MRHNA, CDR2 SNTAGT. The V end was cut by 0 bases, the J end by 6 bases, with 6 bases between. The CDR3 sequence is 13 residues long. As DNA, the CDR3 is TGTGCCAGCAGTGACTCAGACAGCAATGAGCAGTTCTTC. Protein: CASSDSDSNEQFF.

This clone occurred a few times. The chain links TRBV6-4 to TRBJ2-2; perhaps TRBD2 as D (6 bases). This CDR3 spans 16 amino acids. Germline loops: CDR1 MRHNA, CDR2 SNTAGT. Deletions cut 5 bases from V and 4 bases from J, with 17 bases between. The CDR3 spells CASSPLGGTSTGELFF. DNA of the CDR3: TGTGCCAGCAGTCCCCTGGGCGGGACCAGCACCGGGGAGCTGTTTTTT.

This clone came up a few times. For the CDR3, the DNA is TGCAGCGTTGTGCGGGGAGATTACACTGAAGCTTTCTTT. This codes for CSVVRGDYTEAFF. The chain recombines TRBV29-1 with TRBJ1-1, with D hard to call. This CDR3 has 13 residues. V dropped 4 bases and J dropped 3 bases, with 12 bases sitting between them. CDR1 and CDR2 (germline): SQVTM, ANQGSEA.

The chain carries TRBV30 and TRBJ2-2; D perhaps matches TRBD1 (6 bases). CDR3 length equals 14 residues. Deletions cut 0 bases from V and 7 bases from J, with 12 bases between. Germline-derived CDR1 and CDR2 are GTSNPN and SVGIG (reference sequence). The CDR3 sequence is CAWSVNRAGGELFF. The CDR3 region has the DNA TGTGCCTGGAGTGTAAACAGGGCGGGCGGGGAGCTGTTTTTT.

Only a few counts were recorded for this clone. The rearrangement uses TRBV7-9 and TRBJ1-1, with a tentative D call TRBD1 (5 bases). The CDR3 has 13 residues. V was pared by 8 bases and J by 5 bases, with 15 bases between. Germline assignment: CDR1 SEHNR and CDR2 FQNEAQ (reference sequence). The CDR3 sequence is CASFRTEGTEAFF. CDR3 sequence (DNA): TGTGCCAGCTTCCGGACCGAGGGGACTGAAGCTTTCTTT.

This chain connects TRBV7-8 to TRBJ2-5, with D maybe TRBD2 (6 bases). This CDR3 has 16 residues. Germline V gene lookup returns CDR1 SGHVS and CDR2 FQNEAQ. Trimming stripped 7 bases from V and 5 bases from J, with 23 bases between. This chain's CDR3 is CASNSRRGSVAETQYF. CDR3 DNA: TGTGCCAGCAACTCGCGACGGGGGAGTGTAGCCGAGACCCAGTACTTC.

The chain combines TRBV29-1 with TRBJ2-7; D is perhaps TRBD1 (5 bases). In germline, CDR1 is SQVTM, CDR2 ANQGSEA. The CDR3 sequence is 12 residues long. V was clipped by 3 bases and J by 7 bases, with 13 bases between them. CDR3 DNA: TGCAGCGTTGAGCAGATGGGGCGAGAGCAGTACTTC. Protein: CSVEQMGREQYF.

This clone was found a few times. This chain links TRBV30 with TRBJ1-5; TRBD1 aligns across 7 bases. Germline CDR1 GTSNPN, CDR2 SVGIG (reference sequence). There are 13 residues in the CDR3. V shed 4 bases, J shed 3 bases, and the junction held 3 bases outside the gene matches. This chain's CDR3 is CAWNTGVNQPQHF. DNA of the CDR3: TGTGCCTGGAACACAGGGGTCAATCAGCCCCAGCATTTT.

This clone has just one count. The V gene is TRBV4-1, the J gene TRBJ1-1; D is possibly TRBD1 (5 bases). The CDR3 is 15 residues long. Germline CDR1 MGHRA, CDR2 YSYEKL. V lost 4 bases, J lost 3 bases, and 15 bases lay in between. The DNA of the CDR3 is TGCGCCAGCAGCCGGGCACCGGGAGGGGACACTGAAGCTTTCTTT. This encodes CASSRAPGGDTEAFF.

This clone occurred a few times. The V gene is TRBV2, the J gene TRBJ2-5; weak D call: TRBD2 (5 bases). CDR3 length: 16 amino acids. Per the germline V gene, CDR1 is SNHLY and CDR2 is FYNNEI. V was pared by 2 bases and J by 3 bases, with 16 bases between. In DNA form, the CDR3 reads TGTGCCAGCAGTGAATGGGAAACGCCGGGGAAAGAGACCCAGTACTTC. Translation: CASSEWETPGKETQYF. The entire variable domain, with the rest obtained from reference TRBV2 and TRBJ2-5, is as follows: EPEVTQTPSHQVTQMGQEVILRCVPISNHLYFYWYRQILGQKVEFLVSFYNNEISEKSEIFDDQFSVERPDGSNFTLKIRSTKLEDSAMYFCASSEWETPGKETQYFGPGTRLLVL.

This chain's CDR3 is CASSRVGQVTGELFF. The CDR3 nucleotides are TGTGCCAGCAGTCGGGTGGGACAGGTAACCGGGGAGCTGTTTTTT. J is TRBJ2-2 and V is TRBV6-5; the match to TRBD1 covers 8 bases. The CDR3 loop spans 15 amino acids. Trimming cost V 5 bases and J 5 bases; bases outside gene matches: 7. The germline gives CDR1 MNHEY, CDR2 SVGAGI.